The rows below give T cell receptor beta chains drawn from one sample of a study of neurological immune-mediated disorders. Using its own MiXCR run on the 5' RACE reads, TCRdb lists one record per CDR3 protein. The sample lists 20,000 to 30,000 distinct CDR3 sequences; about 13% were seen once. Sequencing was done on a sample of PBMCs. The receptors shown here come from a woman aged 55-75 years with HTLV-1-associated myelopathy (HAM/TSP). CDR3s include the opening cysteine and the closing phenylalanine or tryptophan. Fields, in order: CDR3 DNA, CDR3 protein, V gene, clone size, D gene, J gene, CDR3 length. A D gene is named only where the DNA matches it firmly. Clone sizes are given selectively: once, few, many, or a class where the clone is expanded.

TGCGCCAGCAGCTATCTATCTCCATCGGATACGCAGTATTTT	CASSYLSPSDTQYF	TRBV5-1	many	.	TRBJ2-3	14
TGTGCCAGCAGCGGCTCTAGCGGGGGCCTAACTCATACGCAGTATTTT	CASSGSSGGLTHTQYF	TRBV11-2	many	TRBD2	TRBJ2-3	16
TGTGCCAGCACTCCGGCAGCGGATATTACCTACGAGCAGTACTTC	CASTPAADITYEQYF	TRBV6-5	medium-sized	.	TRBJ2-7	15
TGCAGTGCTCCACCCGCGTTAGCCAGCTCCTACAATGAGCAGTTCTTC	CSAPPALASSYNEQFF	TRBV20-1	many	.	TRBJ2-1	16
TGTGCCAGCAGCTTGGATGAGACTAGATACACCGGGGAGCTGTTTTTT	CASSLDETRYTGELFF	TRBV5-5	.	.	TRBJ2-2	16
TGTGCCTGGACGAGTATAAGGTTCGCTGAAGCTTTCTTT	CAWTSIRFAEAFF	TRBV30	many	.	TRBJ1-1	13
TGTGCCAGCAGTAAACTCCCTGGACAGGGGCTTAACTATGGCTACACCTTC	CASSKLPGQGLNYGYTF	TRBV6-5	many	TRBD1	TRBJ1-2	17
TGTGCCAGCAGCCGAGAGGAAGCAGACGCCTACGAGCAGTACTTC	CASSREEADAYEQYF	TRBV3-1	few	.	TRBJ2-7	15
TGCAGTGCTCGGGGGGGCCTTGAGCAGTTCTTC	CSARGGLEQFF	TRBV20-1	many	TRBD2	TRBJ2-1	11
TGTGCCAGCAGCCGACGGGGGCACACAGATACGCAGTATTTT	CASSRRGHTDTQYF	TRBV14	many	.	TRBJ2-3	14
TGTGCCATCAGTCCGTGGACAGGGGGAGGCTACGAGCAGTACTTC	CAISPWTGGGYEQYF	TRBV10-3	many	TRBD1	TRBJ2-7	15
TGTGCCACCTCGGAGGGGTCGGGCAATCAGCCCCAGCATTTT	CATSEGSGNQPQHF	TRBV18	many	.	TRBJ1-5	14
TGCGCCAGCAGCTGGATGGGCTACGAGCAGTACTTC	CASSWMGYEQYF	TRBV5-1	medium-sized	.	TRBJ2-7	12
TGTGCCAGCTCACCACCGGTACAGGGGGCCGGCGAGCAGTACTTC	CASSPPVQGAGEQYF	TRBV18	many	TRBD1	TRBJ2-7	15
TGCAGTGCCAGACAGGGGTTGAGGGAGACCCAGTACTTC	CSARQGLRETQYF	TRBV20-1	many	TRBD1	TRBJ2-5	13
TGTGCCAGCAGCTTAGCGATCGACTTCGGGGGGCGTGAAAAACTGTTTTTT	CASSLAIDFGGREKLFF	TRBV7-9	many	.	TRBJ1-4	17
TGTGCCAGCAGCTTACTACGGTCCGGGGAGCTGTTTTTT	CASSLLRSGELFF	TRBV11-3	many	.	TRBJ2-2	13
TGCGCCAGCAGTTTGACGGGGACAGGGGAGAACACTGAAGCTTTCTTT	CASSLTGTGENTEAFF	TRBV5-1	many	TRBD1	TRBJ1-1	16
TGTGCCACCAGTGAAGGGGGGGACACCGGGGAGCTGTTTTTT	CATSEGGDTGELFF	TRBV24-1	.	.	TRBJ2-2	14
TGCAGTGCTAACGGTCAAATGGGGGAGCAGTACTTC	CSANGQMGEQYF	TRBV20-1	large	.	TRBJ2-7	12
TGTGCCAGCAGCGTTTCCCCCGGGACCGCGGAGGAGCAGTACTTC	CASSVSPGTAEEQYF	TRBV7-2	many	.	TRBJ2-7	15
TGCGCCAGCAGCTTGGGACAGGTTTCCTACAATGAGCAGTTCTTC	CASSLGQVSYNEQFF	TRBV5-1	many	.	TRBJ2-1	15
TGTGCCAGCAGCTTAGGAATCACCTACGAGCAGTACTTC	CASSLGITYEQYF	TRBV7-9	many	.	TRBJ2-7	13